These 3 T cell receptor beta chains share one sample of origin, sequenced in a study of blood T cell repertoires in COVID-19. TCRdb's table, derived via immunoSEQ multiplex PCR, lists solely in-frame clones and lacks some. The data hold roughly 300,000 clones, with approximately 84% observed a single time. Sequenced material: PBMCs or T cells enriched from blood (not recorded which). These receptors came from a man aged 25-45 years who had recovered from COVID-19.

The V call is TRBV19, the J call TRBJ1-4; D unresolved. V lost 6 bases and J lost 7, with 15 bases in between. This CDR3 is 14 amino acids long. Per the germline V gene, CDR1 is LNHDA and CDR2 is SQIVND (reference sequence). The CDR3 DNA sequence: TGTGCCAGTAGAACCGGGAGGGTGGGTGAAAAACTGTTTTTT. Residues: CASRTGRVGEKLFF. The full variable domain, with the rest looked up from reference TRBV19 and TRBJ1-4, is DGGITQSPKYLFRKEGQNVTLSCEQNLNHDAMYWYRQDPGQGLRLIYYSQIVNDFQKGDIAEGYSVSREKKESFPLTVTSAQKNPTAFYLCASRTGRVGEKLFFGSGTQLSVL.

This sequence joins TRBV7-9 and TRBJ2-7; TRBD1 matches at 7 bases. Trimming took 5 bases from V and 1 from J; bases not matched to a gene: 8. There are 15 residues in the CDR3. In germline, CDR1 is SEHNR, CDR2 FQNEAQ (reference sequence). In nucleotides, the CDR3 is TGTGCCAGCAGCGTAATAGAGACAGGGTCCTACGAGCAGTACTTC. It yields the protein CASSVIETGSYEQYF.

The V gene is TRBV9, the J gene TRBJ2-6, with TRBD2 as a possible D gene (5 bases). V was cut by 0 bases and J by 2 bases, with 15 bases left in between. This CDR3 spans 18 amino acids. From germline, CDR1 is SGDLS and CDR2 YYNGEE. DNA of the CDR3: TGTGCCAGCAGCGTAGCTACTTGGACTGGAACTGGGGCCAACGTCCTGACTTTC. As protein: CASSVATWTGTGANVLTF.